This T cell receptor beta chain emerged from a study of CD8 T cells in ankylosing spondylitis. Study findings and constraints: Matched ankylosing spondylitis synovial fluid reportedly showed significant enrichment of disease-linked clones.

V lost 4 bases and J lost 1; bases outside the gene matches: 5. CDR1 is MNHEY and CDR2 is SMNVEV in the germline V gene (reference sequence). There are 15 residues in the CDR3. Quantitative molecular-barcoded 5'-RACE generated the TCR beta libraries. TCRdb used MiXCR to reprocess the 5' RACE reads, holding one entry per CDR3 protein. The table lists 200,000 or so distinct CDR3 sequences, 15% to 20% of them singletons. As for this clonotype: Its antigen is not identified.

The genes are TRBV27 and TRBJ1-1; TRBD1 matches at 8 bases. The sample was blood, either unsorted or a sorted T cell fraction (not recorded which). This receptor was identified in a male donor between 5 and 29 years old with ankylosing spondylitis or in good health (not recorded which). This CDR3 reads CASSSSGTGNTEAFF. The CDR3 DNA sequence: TGTGCCAGCAGTTCATCCGGGACAGGGAACACTGAAGCTTTCTTT.